This T cell receptor (beta chain) is drawn from a study of shared clonotypes between healthy human individuals. The authors' processing: There were no quality scores in the junction-only immunoSEQ sequences, so filtering differed. Produced via immunoSEQ multiplex PCR; TCRdb's table is partial and in-frame only. V, J and clone size are those of that table, while D and trimming were read from the DNA. The sample holds some 490,000 clones, over 70% seen once. This CDR3 region has 15 residues. Germline loops: CDR1 GTSNPN, CDR2 SVGIG (reference sequence). V was shortened by 0 bases and J by 4 bases, with 13 bases between the two germline ends.

This receptor was taken from a woman aged 40 to 50 in good health. Some clones in this sample may be carry-over from other donors' samples. Specimen: PBMCs. The V call is TRBV30, the J call TRBJ1-5; no clear D gene. This CDR3 reads CAWSVNSDRNQPQHF. CDR3 sequence (DNA): TGTGCCTGGAGTGTAAACAGCGATCGTAATCAGCCCCAGCATTTT.